One sample yielded the 25 T cell receptor beta chains listed below, sequenced in a study of cytomegalovirus exposure and HLA in healthy donors. Primers included in the PCR were 60 Vbeta and 13 Jbeta primers. Produced via immunoSEQ multiplex PCR; TCRdb's table is partial and in-frame only. Counted here are 180,000 or so clones, about four fifths occurring once; the ten biggest clones make up less than 2.5%. The sample comprised PBMCs. The receptor source for this set is a woman in her 50s in good health and CMV-seronegative.

This chain connects TRBV6-5 to TRBJ2-7, with 8 bases matching TRBD1. V shed 8 bases and J 0 bases; nucleotides not matched to a gene: 3. CDR3 length: 13 residues. Germline V gene lookup returns CDR1 MNHEY and CDR2 SVGAGI. DNA of the CDR3: TGTGCCAGCGGACAGGGAACCTCCTACGAGCAGTACTTC. Protein product: CASGQGTSYEQYF.

This chain joins TRBV18 and TRBJ2-5, with 9 nucleotides matching TRBD1. There are 14 residues in the CDR3. The junction had 3 bases not matched to a gene; V was cut back by 5 bases and J by 2 bases. Germline V gene lookup returns CDR1 KGHSH and CDR2 LQKENI. CDR3 protein: CASSEGQGQETQYF. CDR3 bases: TGTGCCAGCTCAGAGGGACAGGGACAAGAGACCCAGTACTTC.

As for this clone: The same CDR3 is also encoded by other DNA sequences in this sample. The V gene is TRBV7-2, the J gene TRBJ1-2; 10 nucleotides agree with TRBD1. Germline assignment: CDR1 SGHTA and CDR2 FQGNSA. This CDR3 comprises 16 residues. V shed 5 bases and J 4 bases; nucleotides not matched to a gene: 10. The CDR3: CASSPRGTGDSYGYTF. The DNA of the CDR3 is TGTGCCAGCAGCCCTAGGGGGACAGGGGATAGCTATGGCTACACCTTC.

The rearrangement uses TRBV5-5 and TRBJ2-7, with TRBD1 matching over 9 bases. CDR1 SGHKS and CDR2 YYEKEE come from the germline V gene (reference sequence). This CDR3 is 14 amino acids long. V dropped 4 bases and J dropped 6; count of bases not matched to a gene: 8. CDR3 protein: CASSADRGLGEQYF. CDR3 bases: TGTGCCAGCAGCGCCGACAGGGGGTTAGGCGAGCAGTACTTC.

The chain carries TRBV19 and TRBJ2-2; perhaps TRBD2 as D (7 bases). V was cut by 6 bases and J by 4 bases, with 15 bases left in between. Germline CDR1 and CDR2: LNHDA and SQIVND (reference sequence). This CDR3 has 15 residues. In nucleotides, the CDR3 is TGTGCCAGTAGAAGGGGGAGGGGGAGCACCGGGGAGCTGTTTTTT. Its protein is CASRRGRGSTGELFF. Supplemented by reference TRBV19 and TRBJ2-2, the full variable domain reads DGGITQSPKYLFRKEGQNVTLSCEQNLNHDAMYWYRQDPGQGLRLIYYSQIVNDFQKGDIAEGYSVSREKKESFPLTVTSAQKNPTAFYLCASRRGRGSTGELFFGEGSRLTVL.

This clone appeared a single time. This chain joins TRBV6-5 and TRBJ2-1; 7 nucleotides match TRBD1. In germline, CDR1 is MNHEY, CDR2 SVGAGI. The CDR3 loop spans 14 amino acids. V gave up 3 bases and J gave up 10 bases; unmatched junction bases: 9. This chain's CDR3 is CASSYMGQTYEQFF. The CDR3 DNA is TGTGCCAGCAGTTATATGGGACAGACCTACGAGCAGTTCTTC.

Of note for this clone: The sample carries other DNA sequences with the same CDR3. V usage is TRBV2 and J usage is TRBJ1-4, with TRBD1 as a possible D gene (6 bases). The CDR3 has 13 amino acids. The V end lost 10 bases, the J end lost 7 bases, and 16 bases lay between the germline ends. Per germline, CDR1 SNHLY and CDR2 FYNNEI. CDR3 nucleotides: TGTGCCACCCAGGACAGCCTCATTGAAAAACTGTTTTTT. Protein: CATQDSLIEKLFF. Together with reference TRBV2 and TRBJ1-4, the CDR3 gives the full variable domain: EPEVTQTPSHQVTQMGQEVILRCVPISNHLYFYWYRQILGQKVEFLVSFYNNEISEKSEIFDDQFSVERPDGSNFTLKIRSTKLEDSAMYFCATQDSLIEKLFFGSGTQLSVL.

V is TRBV5-5 and J is TRBJ2-7; possible D gene TRBD2, 6 bases. The CDR3 totals 14 residues. From germline, CDR1 is SGHKS and CDR2 YYEKEE (reference sequence). Trimming cost V 1 base and J 4 bases, with 12 bases left between them. The CDR3 DNA is TGTGCCAGCAGCTTGTCAGGGACTGAGTACGAGCAGTACTTC. Amino acids: CASSLSGTEYEQYF.

The chain couples TRBV27 to TRBJ1-3; D possibly corresponds to TRBD1 (6 bases). This CDR3 has 13 residues. V was clipped by 6 bases and J by 5 bases, with 11 bases between them. Germline values: CDR1 MNHEY, CDR2 SMNVEV (reference sequence). The CDR3 sequence is CASSPQGRNTIYF. CDR3 DNA: TGTGCCAGCAGCCCACAGGGAAGAAACACCATATATTTT.

This chain links TRBV4-1 with TRBJ2-7; possibly TRBD1 for D (5 bases). This CDR3 spans 16 amino acids. V lost 5 bases to trimming and J lost 0 bases, with 17 bases between them. Germline CDR1 is MGHRA and CDR2 is YSYEKL. This CDR3 reads CASSDSPRRNSYEQYF. DNA for the CDR3: TGCGCCAGCAGCGACAGCCCCCGGCGGAACTCCTACGAGCAGTACTTC.

In its sample, this clone was seen a few times. The chain combines TRBV5-5 with TRBJ1-1, with D perhaps TRBD1 (5 bases). Between the trimmed V and J ends, which lost 4 bases and 7 bases, there was a span of 11 bases. Germline assignment: CDR1 SGHKS and CDR2 YYEKEE (reference sequence). The CDR3 runs to 12 residues. CDR3 in amino acids: CASSTDMHEAFF. The CDR3 coding sequence is TGTGCCAGCAGCACGGACATGCATGAAGCTTTCTTT. The full variable domain, rest sourced from reference TRBV5-5 and TRBJ1-1, is DAGVTQSPTHLIKTRGQQVTLRCSPISGHKSVSWYQQVLGQGPQFIFQYYEKEERGRGNFPDRFSARQFPNYSSELNVNALLLGDSALYLCASSTDMHEAFFGQGTRLTVV.

The chain has TRBV18 and TRBJ2-7; tentatively, D is TRBD2 (6 bases). Per the germline V gene, CDR1 is KGHSH and CDR2 is LQKENI. This CDR3 region has 15 residues. V lost 5 bases to trimming and J lost 0 bases, with 14 bases between them. CDR3 region: CASSSGAEGSYEQYF. The CDR3 nucleotides read TGTGCCAGCTCATCCGGGGCGGAGGGCTCCTACGAGCAGTACTTC.

The chain has TRBV6-1 and TRBJ1-3; the D is unclear. The germline V gene encodes CDR1 MNHNS and CDR2 SASEGT. This CDR3 comprises 13 residues. V gave up 7 bases and J gave up 5 bases, with 12 bases separating them. As DNA, the CDR3 is TGTGCCAGCATCCCTGAGTCCCGAAACACCATATATTTT. This gives the protein CASIPESRNTIYF.

The chain uses TRBV7-9 and TRBJ1-2; a possible D gene is TRBD1 (5 bases). Between the trimmed V and J ends, which lost 5 bases and 7 bases, there was a span of 20 bases. Germline lookup yields CDR1 SEHNR and CDR2 FQNEAQ (reference sequence). There are 15 residues in the CDR3. CDR3 in amino acids: CASSNRQPSNSGYTF. The CDR3, as DNA: TGTGCCAGCAGCAATAGACAGCCCTCTAATTCTGGCTACACCTTC.

The chain uses TRBV6-1 and TRBJ1-1, with no clear D. The germline CDR1 and CDR2 sequences are MNHNS and SASEGT. Trimming cost V 0 bases and J 5 bases, with 10 bases left between them. The CDR3 covers 14 residues. The CDR3 nucleotides are TGTGCCAGCAGTGAAGCAATGTCGAGAACTGAAGCTTTCTTT. This sequence encodes CASSEAMSRTEAFF.

The chain links TRBV19 to TRBJ1-1; 8 bases fit TRBD1. Germline lookup yields CDR1 LNHDA and CDR2 SQIVND (reference sequence). This CDR3 has 15 amino acids. The junction had 8 bases not matched to a gene; V was cut back by 3 bases and J by 5 bases. The CDR3 is CASSILRQGKTEAFF. The CDR3 DNA is TGTGCCAGTAGTATTCTCCGACAGGGGAAGACTGAAGCTTTCTTT. Complete variable domain (other parts from reference TRBV19 and TRBJ1-1): DGGITQSPKYLFRKEGQNVTLSCEQNLNHDAMYWYRQDPGQGLRLIYYSQIVNDFQKGDIAEGYSVSREKKESFPLTVTSAQKNPTAFYLCASSILRQGKTEAFFGQGTRLTVV.

The rearrangement joins TRBV27 to TRBJ1-4, with 7 bases identical to TRBD1. This CDR3 has 16 residues. With V trimmed by 5 bases and J by 5 bases, 11 bases remained unmatched. The germline V gene encodes CDR1 MNHEY and CDR2 SMNVEV (reference sequence). The CDR3 DNA reads as TGTGCCAGCAGTCGCCGGTCGGGACAGAGGAATGAAAAACTGTTTTTT. This encodes CASSRRSGQRNEKLFF.

The J gene is TRBJ1-1, the V gene TRBV30; the match to TRBD1 covers 7 bases. The trim removed 3 bases at V and 0 bases at J, leaving 4 bases unmatched. CDR3 length: 14 residues. Germline V lookup: CDR1 GTSNPN, CDR2 SVGIG (reference sequence). DNA for the CDR3: TGTGCCTGGAGCCAGGACAGGCTGAACACTGAAGCTTTCTTT. Amino acid sequence: CAWSQDRLNTEAFF.

The chain carries TRBV9 and TRBJ1-1; D is possibly TRBD1 (6 bases). Germline V gene sequence: CDR1 SGDLS, CDR2 YYNGEE. The CDR3 consists of 14 residues. V lost 0 bases and J lost 1, with 7 bases in between. The CDR3 nucleotides read TGTGCCAGCAGCGTAGGGACAGCGAACACTGAAGCTTTCTTT. Protein product: CASSVGTANTEAFF.

The rearrangement joins TRBV29-1 to TRBJ2-7; TRBD1 is a possible D gene (6 bases). V dropped 4 bases and J dropped 4 bases, with 17 bases sitting between them. The CDR3 runs 14 residues. Germline V CDR1 and CDR2: SQVTM, ANQGSEA. The CDR3 loop reads CSVARSGVGYEQYF. The CDR3 DNA reads TGCAGCGTTGCCCGATCAGGGGTCGGGTACGAGCAGTACTTC.

About this clone itself: Other DNA sequences of this sample code for an identical CDR3. The chain combines TRBV9 with TRBJ1-3; D is unresolved. The germline V and J ends were trimmed by 4 bases and 0 bases, with 11 bases remaining between them. Germline loops: CDR1 SGDLS, CDR2 YYNGEE. The CDR3 spans 15 residues. The CDR3 sequence: CASSPRDSSGNTIYF. CDR3 sequence (DNA): TGTGCCAGCAGCCCCCGCGATAGCTCTGGAAACACCATATATTTT.

This clone appeared a single time. This chain uses TRBV7-2 with TRBJ1-1; D remains ambiguous. Germline assignment: CDR1 SGHTA and CDR2 FQGNSA. The CDR3 extends over 15 amino acids. Trimming left V 5 bases short and J 4 bases short, with 17 bases between. CDR3 loop: CASSPFDTRTTEAFF. For the CDR3, the DNA is TGTGCCAGCAGCCCTTTCGACACTAGGACCACTGAAGCTTTCTTT.

V usage is TRBV5-6 and J usage is TRBJ1-2; 7 nucleotides match TRBD1. The CDR3 has 12 residues. V dropped 4 bases and J dropped 6; count of bases not matched to a gene: 3. Germline-derived CDR1 and CDR2 are SGHDT and YYEEEE. The CDR3 sequence is CASSIGTDGYTF. CDR3 nucleotide sequence: TGTGCCAGCAGCATCGGGACAGATGGCTACACCTTC.

This chain joins TRBV19 and TRBJ2-7; the D gene is possibly TRBD1 (6 bases). CDR3 length equals 15 residues. The germline V gene encodes CDR1 LNHDA and CDR2 SQIVND (reference sequence). V lost 6 bases and J 4 bases, leaving 19 bases between the germline ends. The CDR3 DNA reads TGTGCCAGTAGGAGGGACGTTCTAGGGGGTTACGAGCAGTACTTC. It encodes CASRRDVLGGYEQYF.

This clone has only a few counts. This chain links TRBV5-1 with TRBJ1-1; D perhaps matches TRBD1 (5 bases). The CDR3 totals 16 residues. The ends were cut back, 4 bases at V and 5 bases at J, with 21 bases in the middle. Germline values: CDR1 SGHRS, CDR2 YFSETQ. The CDR3 sequence is CASSGLGGPTGTEAFF. The CDR3 nucleotides are TGCGCCAGCAGCGGGCTCGGGGGACCGACCGGGACTGAAGCTTTCTTT. The complete variable domain, with remaining parts taken from reference TRBV5-1 and TRBJ1-1, reads KAGVTQTPRYLIKTRGQQVTLSCSPISGHRSVSWYQQTPGQGLQFLFEYFSETQRNKGNFPGRFSGRQFSNSRSEMNVSTLELGDSALYLCASSGLGGPTGTEAFFGQGTRLTVV.